One and the same sample provided the 21 T cell receptor beta chains below, sequenced in a study of identical twins. TCRdb reprocessed the 5' RACE reads via MiXCR and lists one record per CDR3 protein. This table has around 650,000 distinct CDR3 sequences, under 8.5% appearing once. Another study also made use of these data, one on yellow fever vaccine responses in identical twins.

Sequenced input: PBMCs. These receptors were collected from a woman under 30 in good health.

This clonotype came up a few times. The CDR3 DNA is TGCAGTGCTAGACAAACAGGGCCCCAAAACAACAATGAGCAGTTCTTC. Translation: CSARQTGPQNNNEQFF. The chain employs TRBV20-1 and TRBJ2-1, with TRBD1 as a possible D gene (6 bases). Germline V gives CDR1 DFQATT, CDR2 SNEGSKA (reference sequence). The CDR3 consists of 16 residues. V lost 2 bases and J 5 bases, leaving 19 bases between the germline ends.

This clonotype was recorded many times. The chain carries TRBV10-3 and TRBJ1-4; 11 bases agree with TRBD1. CDR1 is ENHRY and CDR2 is SYGVKD in the germline V gene. This CDR3 has 13 amino acids. Trimming cost V 10 bases and J 7 bases; bases outside gene matches: 5. The CDR3 coding sequence is TGTGCCACCGGGGACAGGGGGTCTGAAAAACTGTTTTTT. Translated, it gives CATGDRGSEKLFF.

The V and J genes are TRBV29-1 and TRBJ2-5; TRBD2 aligns across 9 bases. V shed 6 bases and J 3 bases; nucleotides not matched to a gene: 8. Germline V gene sequence: CDR1 SQVTM, CDR2 ANQGSEA. The CDR3 totals 14 residues. Here the CDR3 DNA reads TGCAGCGTCGGACAACTAGCGGGCAAAGAGACCCAGTACTTC. This encodes CSVGQLAGKETQYF.

The V gene is TRBV5-6, the J gene TRBJ2-1, with D uncertain. Germline V gives CDR1 SGHDT, CDR2 YYEEEE. This CDR3 comprises 12 residues. V was clipped by 7 bases and J by 4 bases, with 9 bases between them. The CDR3 DNA reads as TGTGCCAGCGGCCCCGGGTACAATGAGCAGTTCTTC. Translation: CASGPGYNEQFF.

This clonotype showed up many times. The chain combines TRBV2 with TRBJ2-7, with 11 bases that match TRBD2. CDR1 is SNHLY, CDR2 FYNNEI, per germline. Trimming cost V 9 bases and J 11 bases; bases outside gene matches: 18. The CDR3 length is 15 residues. CDR3 coding DNA: TGTGCCAGTAGGACTAGCGGGTCACAGGTTTCTCTGAAGTACGTC. It specifies CASRTSGSQVSLKYV.

This clonotype was picked up a small number of times. V usage is TRBV27 and J usage is TRBJ2-7; 10 bases map to TRBD1. Germline trimming cut 5 bases from V and 0 bases from J; bases unmatched to any gene: 10. The CDR3 runs to 17 residues. Germline CDR1 and CDR2: MNHEY and SMNVEV (reference sequence). The CDR3 sequence is CASSQSRDRGSSYEQYF. The CDR3 region has the DNA TGTGCCAGCAGTCAGTCCCGGGACAGGGGAAGCTCCTACGAGCAGTACTTC.

CDR3: CASSGDQFLNTGELFF. CDR3 DNA sequence: TGTGCCAGCAGTGGGGACCAGTTCTTAAACACCGGGGAGCTGTTTTTT. The chain joins TRBV12-3 or TRBV12-4 to TRBJ2-2; D may be TRBD1 or TRBD2 (5 bases each). V was clipped by 5 bases and J by 2 bases, with 15 bases between them. The CDR3 totals 16 residues.

This clonotype appeared many times. The chain carries TRBV20-1 and TRBJ2-3; 9 bases fit TRBD2. V lost 6 bases, J lost 0 bases, and 16 bases stayed unmatched. From germline, CDR1 is DFQATT and CDR2 SNEGSKA (reference sequence). The CDR3 totals 18 residues. CDR3 in DNA: TGCAGTGCCGTCCAGCGGGGGGCGCTGGCCCACAGCACAGATACGCAGTATTTT. It codes for CSAVQRGALAHSTDTQYF.

This clonotype was recorded once. The chain uses TRBV6-5 and TRBJ2-1; 10 bases line up with TRBD2. This CDR3 is built from 15 residues. With V trimmed by 6 bases and J by 12 bases, 14 bases remained unmatched. Germline CDR1 MNHEY, CDR2 SVGAGI. CDR3: CASRLTSGRLRGQFF. DNA for the CDR3: TGTGCCAGCAGGTTGACTAGCGGGCGGCTGCGCGGGCAGTTCTTC.

This clonotype was detected ten times or more. This chain's CDR3 is CASRRQGAQETQYF. The CDR3 nucleotides read TGTGCCAGCAGACGACAGGGGGCTCAAGAGACCCAGTACTTC. The chain has TRBV3-1 and TRBJ2-5; 10 nucleotides agree with TRBD1. Germline V gives CDR1 LGHDT, CDR2 YNNKEL (reference sequence). The CDR3 runs 14 residues. V trimming: 6 bases; J trimming: 2 bases; junction bases outside the gene matches: 3.

This clonotype has at least ten counts. The chain combines TRBV6-6 with TRBJ2-1, with a possible D match to TRBD2 (6 bases). Trimming cost V 8 bases and J 3 bases, with 8 bases left between them. The germline CDR1 and CDR2 sequences are MNHNY and SVGAGI (reference sequence). CDR3 length: 12 residues. The CDR3 sequence is CASRGNYNEQFF. The CDR3 nucleotides read TGTGCCAGCCGGGGGAACTACAATGAGCAGTTCTTC.

Only a few counts were recorded for this clonotype. V gene TRBV20-1 combines with J gene TRBJ2-7, with TRBD2 matching 10 bases. There are 11 residues in the CDR3. V lost 7 bases, J lost 6 bases, and 3 bases stayed unmatched. The germline gives CDR1 DFQATT, CDR2 SNEGSKA (reference sequence). The CDR3, as DNA: TGCAGTGTTGCTAGCGGGAGCGAGCAGTACTTC. The encoded protein is CSVASGSEQYF.

The chain carries TRBV20-1 and TRBJ1-1, with D unclear. Trimming stripped 0 bases from V and 7 bases from J, with 12 bases between. This CDR3 spans 13 amino acids. Germline V lookup: CDR1 DFQATT, CDR2 SNEGSKA (reference sequence). CDR3 protein: CSARDEPHHEAFF. DNA for the CDR3: TGCAGTGCTAGAGATGAGCCACATCATGAAGCTTTCTTT.

This clonotype was seen only a few times. This chain connects TRBV20-1 to TRBJ2-4; possible D gene TRBD2, 6 bases. V was trimmed by 0 bases and J by 4 bases, leaving 13 bases between them. The CDR3 spans 15 residues. Germline-derived CDR1 and CDR2 are DFQATT and SNEGSKA (reference sequence). The CDR3 reads CSARDSGGTKNIQYF. As DNA, the CDR3 is TGCAGTGCTAGAGATAGCGGAGGGACTAAAAACATTCAGTACTTC.

This clonotype occurred many times. This chain uses TRBV7-9 with TRBJ2-1; TRBD2 aligns across 9 bases. Germline CDR1 SEHNR, CDR2 FQNEAQ (reference sequence). The V segment lost 2 bases and the J segment 9 bases; nucleotides outside the gene matches: 14. The CDR3 is 17 amino acids. The chain's CDR3 is CASSLSSGLAPDGEQFF. CDR3 in DNA: TGTGCCAGCAGCTTATCCTCGGGACTAGCCCCTGACGGTGAGCAGTTCTTC.

This clonotype showed up many times. The chain's CDR3 is CASNPTSGSTMKQFF. The CDR3 DNA sequence: TGTGCCAGCAACCCGACTAGCGGGAGTACAATGAAGCAGTTCTTC. V is TRBV12-3 or TRBV12-4 and J is TRBJ2-1, with 12 bases that match TRBD2. The V segment lost 7 bases and the J segment 11 bases; nucleotides outside the gene matches: 12. The CDR3 sequence is 15 residues long.

This clonotype was counted a few times. The V gene is TRBV28, the J gene TRBJ2-3, with 10 bases fitting TRBD2. Unmatched junction bases numbered 13, after V lost 4 bases and J lost 3 bases. Germline lookup yields CDR1 MDHEN and CDR2 SYDVKM. CDR3 length equals 18 residues. The CDR3 loop is CASSSGLAETPLTDTQYF. The CDR3 DNA reads TGTGCCAGCAGTTCCGGACTAGCGGAGACTCCCCTTACAGATACGCAGTATTTT. The whole variable domain, filled in from reference TRBV28 and TRBJ2-3, reads DVKVTQSSRYLVKRTGEKVFLECVQDMDHENMFWYRQDPGLGLRLIYFSYDVKMKEKGDIPEGYSVSREKKERFSLILESASTNQTSMYLCASSSGLAETPLTDTQYFGPGTRLTVL.

The genes are TRBV7-7 and TRBJ1-4; no clear D gene. V lost 5 bases and J 7 bases, leaving 8 bases between the germline ends. Germline loops: CDR1 SSHAT, CDR2 FNYEAQ (reference sequence). The CDR3 consists of 12 residues. The chain's CDR3 is CASSPDSEKLFF. As DNA, the CDR3 is TGTGCCAGCAGCCCCGATTCTGAAAAACTGTTTTTT.

This clonotype was found a few times. The chain has TRBV27 and TRBJ1-2; D is unclear. The CDR3 consists of 14 residues. Germline V CDR1 and CDR2: MNHEY, SMNVEV (reference sequence). V was clipped by 6 bases and J by 8 bases, with 19 bases between them. DNA for the CDR3: TGTGCCAGCAGGCCGGGCCTTAATATAGGGGGCTACACCTTC. This encodes CASRPGLNIGGYTF.

This clonotype has a count of ten or more. Here the CDR3 DNA reads TGCGCCAGCAGCCAGCTGAGAGGATCAGATACGCAGTATTTT. Translation: CASSQLRGSDTQYF. The chain uses TRBV4-1 and TRBJ2-3; D call uncertain. Germline CDR1 reads MGHRA; CDR2 reads YSYEKL. V lost 3 bases and J 4 bases, leaving 11 bases between the germline ends. The CDR3 covers 14 residues.

Many counts were recorded for this clonotype. The V gene is TRBV20-1, the J gene TRBJ2-1; 11 nucleotides align to TRBD2. This CDR3 has 14 residues. J was trimmed by 4 bases and V by 4 bases; bases with no gene match: 3. The V gene's germline CDR1 is DFQATT and CDR2 SNEGSKA (reference sequence). For the CDR3, the DNA is TGCAGTGCTACTACTAGCGGGGGTTACAATGAGCAGTTCTTC. It translates to CSATTSGGYNEQFF.